Following are 7 T cell receptor beta chains from one sample sequenced in a study of memory CD4+ T cells and cytomegalovirus serostatus. Produced via immunoSEQ multiplex PCR; TCRdb's table is partial and in-frame only. The profile shows about 96,000 clones, under 90% of them singletons. Single viable CD3+CD4+CD8-CD45RO+ cells were sorted as the memory CD4+ T cells. Sequenced input: memory CD4+ T cells from blood. These receptors were collected from an adult in good health and CMV-seropositive.

The chain combines TRBV19 with TRBJ1-1; perhaps TRBD1 as D (5 bases). This CDR3 is 13 amino acids long. V lost 7 bases and J 3 bases, leaving 12 bases between the germline ends. CDR1 is LNHDA and CDR2 is SQIVND in the germline V gene (reference sequence). CDR3 sequence (DNA): TGTGCCAGTAACTCGCAAGGGGACACTGAAGCTTTCTTT. Translation gives CASNSQGDTEAFF.

In this sample, this clone turned up a few times. The chain is built from TRBV29-1 and TRBJ2-7; D gene ambiguous. CDR1 and CDR2 from the germline V gene are SQVTM and ANQGSEA. The CDR3 contains 11 residues. Deletions cut 4 bases from V and 2 bases from J, with 6 bases between. In DNA, the CDR3 is TGCAGCGTTGTCGGAGCCTACGAGCAGTACTTC. Its protein is CSVVGAYEQYF.

The chain couples TRBV30 to TRBJ1-6, with 7 bases fitting TRBD1. Trimming took 5 bases from V and 4 from J; bases not matched to a gene: 8. CDR3 length equals 15 residues. CDR1 and CDR2 from the germline V gene are GTSNPN and SVGIG (reference sequence). Here the CDR3 reads CAWARTGTYNSPLHF. DNA of the CDR3: TGTGCCTGGGCCCGGACAGGAACATATAATTCACCCCTCCACTTT.

This clone was seen many times. The rearrangement links TRBV4-1 to TRBJ1-4, with no clear D. There are 12 residues in the CDR3. Between the trimmed V and J ends, which lost 4 bases and 8 bases, there was a span of 8 bases. Germline values: CDR1 MGHRA, CDR2 YSYEKL. The CDR3 nucleotides are TGCGCCAGCAGCCCCCTTGGGGAAAAACTGTTTTTT. Translating gives CASSPLGEKLFF.

This clone was observed a few times. This chain connects TRBV12-5 to TRBJ2-1; perhaps TRBD1 as D (5 bases). V was cut by 3 bases and J by 5 bases, with 8 bases left in between. Germline V gene data show CDR1 as LGHNT and CDR2 as FRNRAP. The CDR3 spans 13 residues. The CDR3 coding sequence is TGTGCTAGTGGTTTCGGACAAGACAATGAGCAGTTCTTC. This sequence encodes CASGFGQDNEQFF.

The chain couples TRBV5-1 to TRBJ1-1, with 7 bases that match TRBD1. CDR3 length equals 16 residues. Germline CDR1 SGHRS, CDR2 YFSETQ. The ends lost 4 bases at V and 5 bases at J; junction bases unmatched: 14. Here the CDR3 reads CASSAALGQATTEAFF. CDR3 sequence (DNA): TGCGCCAGCAGCGCCGCGCTCGGACAGGCGACGACTGAAGCTTTCTTT.

The genes are TRBV7-2 and TRBJ1-1, with 8 bases that match TRBD1. The CDR3 runs to 16 residues. Germline V CDR1 and CDR2: SGHTA, FQGNSA. V shed 1 base, J shed 4 bases, and the junction held 8 bases outside the gene matches. CDR3 DNA sequence: TGTGCCAGCAGCTTAGGGACAGGGACGGGTGGCACTGAAGCTTTCTTT. Its translation: CASSLGTGTGGTEAFF.